This T cell receptor beta chain was recorded in a study of T cell repertoires in cytomegalovirus infection. V lost 2 bases, J lost 5 bases, and 16 bases lay in between. CDR1 is SGHRS, CDR2 YFSETQ, per germline. The CDR3 has 15 amino acids. This clonotype occurred a few times. TCRdb ran MiXCR on the reads and lists one entry per CDR3 protein. The table records about 400,000 distinct CDR3 sequences, around 18% of them present only once. The TCR sequence derives from a human donor in good health (CMV status not recorded). Some clones in this sample may be carry-over from other donors' samples. The sequencing sample was made of PBMCs. The chain joins TRBV5-1 to TRBJ1-1; weak D call: TRBD1 (6 bases). The CDR3, as DNA: TGCGCCAGCAGCTTCAGGGGCAGGGCCGATACTGAAGCTTTCTTT. Its translation is CASSFRGRADTEAFF.